This is a list of T cell receptor beta chains from one sample in a study of blood T cell repertoires in COVID-19. Produced via immunoSEQ multiplex PCR; TCRdb's table is partial and in-frame only. The repertoire consists of about 250,000 clones, with just over 85% occurring once and the leading ten covering over 1.1%. Specimen: peripheral blood. The receptors stem from a man aged 80 or over with acute or convalescent COVID-19. Each CDR3 is given with its conserved first and last residue. A D gene is named only where the DNA matches it firmly. Expanded clones are given a class, and other clones once, few, many or no size at all.

len	abundance	v_gene	j_gene	d_gene	CDR3aa	CDR3nt
13	-	TRBV11-2	TRBJ1-5	-	CASSPGMNQPQHF	TGTGCCAGCAGCCCCGGGATGAATCAGCCCCAGCATTTT
13	-	TRBV18	TRBJ1-2	-	CASSPGPLRGYTF	TGTGCCAGCTCACCCGGTCCTCTGAGGGGCTACACCTTC
16	-	TRBV6-6	TRBJ1-2	TRBD1	CASSQDRGTANYGYTF	TGTGCCAGCAGCCAGGACAGGGGGACCGCTAACTATGGCTACACCTTC
16	-	TRBV24-1	TRBJ2-5	TRBD2	CATSDASSGGRETQYF	TGTGCCACCAGTGACGCATCCAGCGGGGGGCGAGAGACCCAGTACTTC
14	-	TRBV14	TRBJ2-1	-	CASSQKASTNEQFF	TGTGCCAGCAGCCAAAAGGCTAGCACGAATGAGCAGTTCTTC
14	-	TRBV10-3	TRBJ2-5	-	CAIHRDTRRETQYF	TGTGCCATACACCGGGACACCAGACGAGAGACCCAGTACTTC
14	-	TRBV6-6	TRBJ1-2	-	CASSYERPGYGYTF	TGTGCCAGCAGTTATGAACGGCCGGGCTATGGCTACACCTTC
17	-	TRBV18	TRBJ2-2	-	CASSPPVGGHDTGELFF	TGTGCCAGCTCACCACCGGTGGGGGGGCACGACACCGGGGAGCTGTTTTTT
15	-	TRBV7-2	TRBJ2-1	-	CASSLKSESYNEQFF	TGTGCCAGCAGCTTAAAGAGCGAATCCTACAATGAGCAGTTCTTC
15	few	TRBV5-6	TRBJ1-2	-	CASSSDRRGLYGYTF	TGTGCCAGCAGCTCGGACCGGCGAGGGCTCTATGGCTACACCTTC
16	-	TRBV5-5	TRBJ2-2	TRBD2	CASSTPGGAWTGELFF	TGTGCCAGCAGCACCCCGGGAGGGGCGTGGACCGGGGAGCTGTTTTTT
13	-	TRBV18	TRBJ2-5	-	CASSRGQQETQYF	TGTGCCAGCTCACGGGGGCAGCAAGAGACCCAGTACTTC
13	-	TRBV14	TRBJ1-1	-	CASSQDVDSQAFF	TGTGCCAGCAGCCAAGATGTCGACAGCCAGGCTTTCTTT
16	-	TRBV7-6	TRBJ1-2	TRBD1	CASSLASGQWNYGYTF	TGTGCCAGCAGCTTAGCGTCGGGACAGTGGAACTATGGCTACACCTTC
11	-	TRBV27	TRBJ1-1	-	CASRGLAEAFF	TGTGCCAGCCGGGGTCTCGCTGAAGCTTTCTTT
18	-	TRBV27	TRBJ1-1	TRBD1	CASTGYRGGIGRNTEAFF	TGTGCCAGCACCGGTTACAGGGGAGGAATAGGGCGGAACACTGAAGCTTTCTTT
15	-	TRBV19	TRBJ2-3	TRBD2	CASSILRGEADTQYF	TGTGCCAGTAGTATCTTGCGGGGGGAGGCAGATACGCAGTATTTT
14	-	TRBV4-3	TRBJ2-7	-	CASSQEQRVGEQYF	TGCGCCAGCAGCCAAGAACAGAGGGTGGGCGAGCAGTACTTC
13	-	TRBV27	TRBJ2-7	-	CASSSGQIYEQYF	TGTGCCAGCAGTAGCGGACAGATATACGAGCAGTACTTC
14	-	TRBV19	TRBJ2-7	TRBD2	CASSGGGGSYEQYF	TGTGCCAGTAGTGGTGGGGGGGGATCCTACGAGCAGTACTTC
17	-	TRBV19	TRBJ2-2	TRBD1	CASSKARTGSNTGELFF	TGTGCCAGTAGTAAAGCTCGGACAGGGTCGAACACCGGGGAGCTGTTTTTT
15	-	TRBV27	TRBJ1-3	-	CASSLNRYSGNTIYF	TGTGCCAGCAGTTTAAACCGGTACTCTGGAAACACCATATATTTT
13	-	TRBV27	TRBJ1-1	-	CASSPRGSTEAFF	TGTGCCAGCAGCCCCAGGGGATCCACTGAAGCTTTCTTT
15	-	TRBV6-5	TRBJ1-6	-	CASSYSERTDSPLHF	TGTGCCAGCAGTTACTCGGAGCGGACTGATTCACCCCTCCACTTT
13	-	TRBV24-1	TRBJ2-1	-	CATSDLPRGEQFF	TGTGCCACCAGTGATTTGCCCAGGGGAGAGCAGTTCTTC
14	-	TRBV4-1	TRBJ2-7	-	CASSYGVSSYEQYF	TGCGCCAGCAGCTACGGTGTAAGCTCCTACGAGCAGTACTTC
14	-	TRBV7-9	TRBJ2-7	TRBD2	CASSFAGGAYEQYF	TGTGCCAGCAGCTTTGCGGGAGGGGCGTACGAGCAGTACTTC
16	-	TRBV7-2	TRBJ2-3	TRBD2	CASSLGLAGYTDTQYF	TGTGCCAGCAGCTTAGGTCTAGCGGGGTACACAGATACGCAGTATTTT
15	-	TRBV5-1	TRBJ1-6	TRBD1	CASSLGTGGNSPLHF	TGCGCCAGCAGCTTGGGGACAGGGGGCAACTCACCCCTCCACTTT
15	-	TRBV21-1	TRBJ1-5	-	CASIPLLPNNQPQHF	TGTGCCAGCATCCCCCTGCTCCCTAACAATCAGCCCCAGCATTTT
14	-	TRBV11-2	TRBJ2-3	-	CASTPTGRTDTQYF	TGTGCCAGCACCCCAACCGGTCGAACAGATACGCAGTATTTT
15	-	TRBV29-1	TRBJ2-1	TRBD2	CSVEEWAGGDNEQFF	TGCAGCGTTGAAGAATGGGCGGGAGGGGACAATGAGCAGTTCTTC
19	-	TRBV7-3	TRBJ2-1	-	CASSLRPGRRVGSYNEQFF	TGTGCCAGCAGCTTAAGACCGGGACGGAGGGTCGGTTCCTACAATGAGCAGTTCTTC
19	-	TRBV6-7	TRBJ1-1	TRBD1	CASSYRAPFRGQGHTEAFF	TGTGCCAGCAGTTATCGGGCGCCGTTTAGGGGACAGGGTCACACTGAAGCTTTCTTT
14	-	TRBV6-2/TRBV6-3	TRBJ2-1	-	CASSYMASYNEQFF	TGTGCCAGCAGTTATATGGCTAGCTACAATGAGCAGTTCTTC
16	-	TRBV5-5	TRBJ2-1	TRBD2	CASSLGGLAGLDEQFF	TGTGCCAGCAGCTTGGGCGGACTAGCGGGGTTAGATGAGCAGTTCTTC
15	-	TRBV28	TRBJ1-1	-	CASRGGSSLNTEAFF	TGTGCCAGCAGGGGAGGGTCGTCGCTGAACACTGAAGCTTTCTTT